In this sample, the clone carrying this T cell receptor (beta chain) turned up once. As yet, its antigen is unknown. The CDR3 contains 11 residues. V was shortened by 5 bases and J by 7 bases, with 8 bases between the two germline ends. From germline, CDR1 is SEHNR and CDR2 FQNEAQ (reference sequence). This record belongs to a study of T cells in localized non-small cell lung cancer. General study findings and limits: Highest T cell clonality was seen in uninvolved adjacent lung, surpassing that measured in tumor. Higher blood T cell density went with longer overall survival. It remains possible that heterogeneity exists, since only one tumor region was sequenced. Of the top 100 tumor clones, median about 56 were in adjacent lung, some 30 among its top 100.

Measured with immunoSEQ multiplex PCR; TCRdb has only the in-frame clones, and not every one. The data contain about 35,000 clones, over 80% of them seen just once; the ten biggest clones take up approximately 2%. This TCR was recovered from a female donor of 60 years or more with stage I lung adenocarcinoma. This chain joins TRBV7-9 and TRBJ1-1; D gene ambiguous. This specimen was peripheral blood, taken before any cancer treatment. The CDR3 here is CASSRLVEAFF. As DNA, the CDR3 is TGTGCCAGCAGCCGACTAGTTGAAGCTTTCTTT.